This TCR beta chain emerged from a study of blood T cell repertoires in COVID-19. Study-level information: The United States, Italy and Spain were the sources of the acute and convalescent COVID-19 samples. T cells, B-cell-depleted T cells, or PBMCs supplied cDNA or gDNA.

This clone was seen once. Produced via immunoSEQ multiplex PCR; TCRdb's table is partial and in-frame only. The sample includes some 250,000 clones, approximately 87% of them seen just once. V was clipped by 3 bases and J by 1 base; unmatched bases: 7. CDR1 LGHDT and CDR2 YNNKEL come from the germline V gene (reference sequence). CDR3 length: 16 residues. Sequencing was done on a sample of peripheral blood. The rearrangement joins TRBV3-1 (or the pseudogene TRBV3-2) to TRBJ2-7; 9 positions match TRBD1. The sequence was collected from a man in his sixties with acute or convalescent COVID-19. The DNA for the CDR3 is TGTGCCAGCAGCCACTGCGGGACAGGGAAATCCTACGAGCAGTACTTC. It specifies CASSHCGTGKSYEQYF.